The entry that follows covers one T cell receptor beta chain sequence. Its matching antigen is unknown. The data are from a study of shared clonotypes between healthy human individuals. All donors were Caucasian adults living in Nashville, Tennessee. Subsets obtained from CD4+ cells comprised CD45RA+ naive and CD45RA-negative memory cells. Study results and caveats: Blood alone was sampled, and tissue repertoires likely differ.

Germline-derived CDR1 and CDR2 are MNHNY and SVGAGI (reference sequence). The CDR3 totals 14 residues. With 1 base removed from V and 8 bases from J, the gap between germline ends came to 14 bases. The table came from immunoSEQ multiplex PCR; TCRdb's copy has only in-frame clones and leaves some out. The sample has a few million clones, approximately 95% seen once. Specimen: naive CD4+ T cells sorted from blood. Specified subset: CD45RA+ positively selected. This sequence was found in a man between 18 and 29 years old in good health. This rearrangement joins TRBV6-6 to TRBJ1-2; D ambiguous. CDR3 amino acids: CASSYLRIGRGYTF. Here the CDR3 DNA reads TGTGCCAGCAGTTACTTAAGGATCGGGAGGGGCTACACCTTC.